One and the same sample provided the 22 T cell receptor beta chains below, sequenced in a study of T cell repertoires in aging, cancer and after chemotherapy. TCR beta rearrangements were amplified from peripheral blood genomic DNA. A mixed TRB-A/B primer pool amplified rearranged TRB by multiplex touch-down PCR. TCRdb itself ran the multiplex PCR reads through MiXCR, one entry per CDR3 protein. The table has over a thousand distinct CDR3 sequences, 20% to 30% seen once. Specimen: blood. These receptors were collected from a human donor with a solid tumor.

This clonotype is medium-sized within its sample. The chain links TRBV27 to TRBJ1-2; D is possibly TRBD1 (6 bases). Germline V gene data show CDR1 as MNHEY and CDR2 as SMNVEV (reference sequence). The CDR3 has 15 residues. The V gene lost 4 bases and the J gene lost 4 bases, with 16 bases spanning the gap. Here the CDR3 reads CASSWGGGGVYGYTF. DNA of the CDR3: TGTGCCAGCAGTTGGGGAGGGGGGGGCGTCTATGGCTACACCTTC.

The CDR3 sequence: CASSLVGQGSYEQYF. The DNA for the CDR3 is TGCGCCAGCAGCTTGGTAGGACAGGGATCGTACGAGCAGTACTTC. The chain is built from TRBV5-1 and TRBJ2-7, with 8 bases identical to TRBD1. Germline CDR1 is SGHRS and CDR2 is YFSETQ. Losses at the gene ends were 0 bases for V and 4 bases for J; bases not matched to a gene: 6. This CDR3 is 15 amino acids long.

The chain carries TRBV28 and TRBJ1-2; D is uncertain. The germline CDR1 and CDR2 sequences are MDHEN and SYDVKM. V was shortened by 6 bases and J by 2 bases, with 4 bases between the two germline ends. This CDR3 contains 11 residues. CDR3: CASRANYGYTF. For the CDR3, the DNA is TGTGCCAGCAGGGCGAACTATGGCTACACCTTC.

This clonotype occurred a few times. The CDR3 region is CASSYPRLAGGTDTQYF. DNA of the CDR3: TGTGCCAGCAGTTACCCTCGACTAGCGGGGGGCACAGATACGCAGTATTTT. The chain links TRBV6-6 to TRBJ2-3; 12 positions match TRBD2. The germline gives CDR1 MNHNY, CDR2 SVGAGI (reference sequence). The CDR3 runs to 17 residues. The J segment lost 1 base and the V segment lost 2 bases, leaving 4 bases of the junction unmatched.

This clonotype was counted only a few times. J is TRBJ1-5 and V is TRBV11-2; D is ambiguous. There are 17 residues in the CDR3. V was cut by 5 bases and J by 2 bases, with 19 bases left in between. Germline V CDR1 and CDR2: SGHAT, FQNNGV. CDR3 residues: CASSRTPETEGNQPQHF. Written as DNA, the CDR3 is TGTGCCAGCAGCCGCACCCCCGAGACCGAGGGCAATCAGCCCCAGCATTTT.

This chain uses TRBV5-1 with TRBJ1-1; D is unclear. The V gene lost 4 bases and the J gene lost 1 base, with 8 bases spanning the gap. Germline CDR1 reads SGHRS; CDR2 reads YFSETQ. CDR3 length: 13 amino acids. The CDR3 here is CASSLAGNTEAFF. Written as DNA, the CDR3 is TGCGCCAGCAGCCTGGCAGGGAACACTGAAGCTTTCTTT.

In its sample, this clonotype ranks as large. This chain joins TRBV29-1 and TRBJ2-3; D could derive from TRBD1 or TRBD2 (6 bases each). Germline-derived CDR1 and CDR2 are SQVTM and ANQGSEA. V dropped 2 bases and J dropped 6 bases, with 12 bases sitting between them. The CDR3 has 13 residues. CDR3: CSVESGATDTQYF. The CDR3 bases are TGCAGCGTTGAATCGGGGGCGACCGATACGCAGTATTTT.

CDR3 DNA: TGTGCCTGGAGTGTACTTTTATGGGGGGGCGTCTATGGCTACACCTTC. Its protein product is CAWSVLLWGGVYGYTF. The V and J genes are TRBV30 and TRBJ1-2; maybe TRBD1 (6 bases). The germline V gene has CDR1 GTSNPN and CDR2 SVGIG (reference sequence). The V gene lost 0 bases and the J gene lost 4 bases, with 18 bases spanning the gap. This CDR3 comprises 16 residues.

Details on this clonotype: A much more abundant neighbour one base away suggests this may be a read error. This chain uses TRBV15 with TRBJ1-2, with a weak D call TRBD1 (6 bases). The V gene's germline CDR1 is LNHNV and CDR2 YYDKDF (reference sequence). The length of the CDR3 is 14 residues. The germline V and J ends were trimmed by 5 bases and 6 bases, with 16 bases remaining between them. The CDR3 reads CATSPMGAGNGYTF. The CDR3 coding sequence is TGTGCCACCAGCCCGATGGGGGCGGGCAATGGCTACACCTTC.

This clonotype showed up just a few times. The genes are TRBV27 and TRBJ1-5, with 7 bases identical to TRBD1. The V gene end was trimmed by 2 bases and the J gene end by 0 bases; junction bases not matched to a gene: 4. The germline gives CDR1 MNHEY, CDR2 SMNVEV (reference sequence). The CDR3 spans 16 residues. Here the CDR3 reads CASSLNRGFSNQPQHF. The CDR3 DNA reads TGTGCCAGCAGTTTAAACAGGGGCTTTAGCAATCAGCCCCAGCATTTT.

The chain employs TRBV5-4 and TRBJ2-1, with a weak D call TRBD2 (6 bases). The germline gives CDR1 SGHNT, CDR2 YYREEE (reference sequence). Trimming removed 6 bases at V and 7 bases at J, with 17 bases between. The length of the CDR3 is 14 residues. As DNA, the CDR3 is TGTGCCAGCACCACGTGGGCGGGAAAAAATGAGCAGTTCTTC. This codes for CASTTWAGKNEQFF.

The rearrangement uses TRBV9 and TRBJ2-3; D might be TRBD2 (6 bases). Germline V gene data show CDR1 as SGDLS and CDR2 as YYNGEE. This CDR3 has 16 residues. V lost 2 bases, J lost 5 bases, and 18 bases lay in between. The CDR3 protein is CASSVGSNQLIDTQYF. In DNA form, the CDR3 reads TGTGCCAGCAGCGTCGGGAGTAACCAGTTAATAGATACGCAGTATTTT.

The V call is TRBV13, the J call TRBJ1-4; possibly TRBD1 for D (6 bases). The CDR3 length is 14 residues. The V end lost 6 bases, the J end lost 8 bases, and 16 bases lay between the germline ends. CDR1 PRHDT and CDR2 FYEKMQ come from the germline V gene (reference sequence). This chain's CDR3 is CASSPDSGREKLFF. The CDR3 DNA follows: TGTGCCAGCAGTCCGGACAGTGGGCGCGAAAAACTGTTTTTT.

This chain connects TRBV30 to TRBJ1-5; D remains ambiguous. This CDR3 comprises 14 residues. Germline CDR1 is GTSNPN and CDR2 is SVGIG (reference sequence). Trimming removed 2 bases from V and 1 base from J, with 9 bases in between. The CDR3 DNA follows: TGTGCCTGGAGTCACATATTGAGCAATCAGCCCCAGCATTTT. Its translation: CAWSHILSNQPQHF.

This clonotype was seen only a few times. The V and J genes are TRBV4-1 and TRBJ2-3; TRBD1 aligns across 8 bases. From germline, CDR1 is MGHRA and CDR2 YSYEKL. This CDR3 has 14 residues. Losses at the gene ends were 1 base for V and 4 bases for J; bases not matched to a gene: 1. This CDR3 reads CASSQGTGPDTQYF. In DNA form, the CDR3 reads TGCGCCAGCAGCCAAGGGACAGGGCCAGATACGCAGTATTTT.

This clonotype was found once. The CDR3 end shows no conserved phenylalanine or tryptophan, and so a read error is likely. V and J are TRBV6-5 and TRBJ2-3; D not resolved. Trimming took 6 bases from V and 2 from J, leaving 12 bases between them. CDR3 size: 14 residues. The V gene's germline CDR1 is MNHEY and CDR2 SVGAGI. The CDR3 DNA sequence: TGTGCCAGCAGACAGACGTTCGCCACAGATACGCAGTATTTA. The encoded protein is CASRQTFATDTQYL.

This chain connects TRBV6-1 to TRBJ1-2; perhaps TRBD1 as D (6 bases). This CDR3 is built from 15 residues. The V end was cut by 0 bases, the J end by 4 bases, with 12 bases between. Per germline, CDR1 MNHNS and CDR2 SASEGT. In DNA, the CDR3 is TGTGCCAGCAGTGAAGCGACCTGGACAGTCTATGGCTACACCTTC. Protein sequence: CASSEATWTVYGYTF.

This clonotype occurred a few times. V gene TRBV7-9 combines with J gene TRBJ2-3; D might be TRBD1 (5 bases). The CDR3 contains 14 residues. Trimming took 2 bases from V and 3 from J, leaving 9 bases between them. Germline values: CDR1 SEHNR, CDR2 FQNEAQ (reference sequence). The CDR3 DNA sequence: TGTGCCAGCAGCTTATCTAGGACAACAGATACGCAGTATTTT. Its protein is CASSLSRTTDTQYF.

In this sample, this clonotype is large. The chain uses TRBV7-9 and TRBJ1-2; maybe TRBD1 (5 bases). Germline-derived CDR1 and CDR2 are SEHNR and FQNEAQ (reference sequence). V gave up 7 bases and J gave up 1 base, with 10 bases separating them. CDR3 length: 13 residues. DNA of the CDR3: TGTGCCAGCACCGCGGGGGATAACTATGGCTACACCTTC. Translated, it gives CASTAGDNYGYTF. Combining the CDR3 with reference TRBV7-9 and TRBJ1-2 gives the whole variable domain DTGVSQNPRHKITKRGQNVTFRCDPISEHNRLYWYRQTLGQGPEFLTYFQNEAQLEKSRLLSDRFSAERPKGSFSTLEIQRTEQGDSAMYLCASTAGDNYGYTFGSGTRLTVV.

V and J are TRBV5-1 and TRBJ2-1; no clear D gene. Germline V gene data show CDR1 as SGHRS and CDR2 as YFSETQ. V lost 0 bases and J 4 bases, leaving 8 bases between the germline ends. The CDR3 is 14 residues long. CDR3 residues: CASSLENLYNEQFF. CDR3 DNA sequence: TGCGCCAGCAGCTTGGAGAATCTTTACAATGAGCAGTTCTTC. The full variable domain, completed using reference TRBV5-1 and TRBJ2-1, is KAGVTQTPRYLIKTRGQQVTLSCSPISGHRSVSWYQQTPGQGLQFLFEYFSETQRNKGNFPGRFSGRQFSNSRSEMNVSTLELGDSALYLCASSLENLYNEQFFGPGTRLTVL.

This clonotype was recorded a few times. The chain links TRBV20-1 to TRBJ2-1; tentatively, D is TRBD1 or TRBD2 (5 bases each). Germline CDR1 and CDR2: DFQATT and SNEGSKA (reference sequence). The CDR3 covers 16 residues. With 0 bases removed from V and 0 bases from J, the gap between germline ends came to 12 bases. CDR3 residues: CSAREGPGSSYNEQFF. DNA of the CDR3: TGCAGTGCTAGAGAAGGGCCAGGGAGCTCCTACAATGAGCAGTTCTTC.

This chain joins TRBV7-9 and TRBJ2-1; TRBD1 matches 8 bases. The CDR3 is 14 amino acids. Losses at the gene ends were 5 bases for V and 4 bases for J; bases not matched to a gene: 4. Germline V gives CDR1 SEHNR, CDR2 FQNEAQ (reference sequence). CDR3 region: CASSDRQGYNEQFF. The CDR3 DNA is TGTGCCAGCAGCGACCGACAGGGGTACAATGAGCAGTTCTTC. Full variable domain (rest looked up from reference TRBV7-9 and TRBJ2-1): DTGVSQNPRHKITKRGQNVTFRCDPISEHNRLYWYRQTLGQGPEFLTYFQNEAQLEKSRLLSDRFSAERPKGSFSTLEIQRTEQGDSAMYLCASSDRQGYNEQFFGPGTRLTVL.